This T cell receptor (beta chain) originates from a study of OX40 agonist ivuxolimab in advanced cancers. Background for the entire study: Ivuxolimab, which targeted the costimulatory receptor OX40 (CD134), was an agonistic, fully human IgG2 monoclonal antibody. Intravenous ivuxolimab was administered to patients every 2 weeks at six dose levels: 0.01, 0.1, 0.3, 1.5, 3 and 10 mg/kg. Of the approximately 54 patients in dose escalation, some 19 had hepatocellular carcinoma, about 15 had melanoma, 9 had renal cell carcinoma and 9 had head and neck cancer. In the dose-escalation cohort, 65% to 90% of patients were male, and the mean age was around 60 years, with a range of roughly 20 to 85. Patients were allowed to have had prior anti-PD-1, anti-PD-L1 or anti-CTLA-4 therapy, and around two fifths of the dose-escalation patients had been treated with checkpoint inhibitors. Partial responses occurred in three dose-escalation patients: two with cutaneous melanoma and one with hepatocellular carcinoma. The point of sequencing TCRbeta in the periphery was to test whether ivuxolimab changed TCR sequence diversity and drove clonal T-cell expansion. The paper reports the monotherapy dose-escalation portion (N of about 51 patients) of the phase I ivuxolimab trial. What the study reported, not specific to this receptor: At doses from 0.1 to 3.0 mg/kg, clonal expansion was seen in both CD4+ and CD8+ blood T cells between baseline and week 6. In the 0.1-3.0 mg/kg groups, partial responders were among the patients with the lowest normalized peripheral clonal expansion, particularly in CD8+ T cells. Low levels of normalized T-cell clonal expansion were also seen in some nonresponding patients. Which antigens the clonally expanded peripheral T cells were specific for was not determined. After ivuxolimab, expanded clones were on average more numerous among CD8+ T cells than among CD4+ T cells.

Genomic DNA was isolated from the sorted cells so that the TCRbeta CDR3 region could be sequenced. TCRbeta CDR3 regions were sequenced using the immunoSEQ Assay. Sourced from immuneACCESS, this table was stored by TCRdb with only in-frame sequences that have V and J called. A share of the clones is absent; for the studies checked, an unresolved V gene accounts for under half, and the remainder has no known explanation. The sample contains roughly 11,000 clones, 75% to 85% of them found a single time. 15% to 20% of the sample comes from the top ten. Patients with a history of autoimmune disease or receiving systemic immunosuppression were excluded from the trial. Peripheral blood for TCR sequencing was drawn from every dose cohort at baseline, at cycle 4 day 1 and at cycle 7 day 1. The samples were taken from a phase I, first-in-human, multicenter, open-label dose-escalation trial of ivuxolimab. Adults with locally advanced or metastatic head and neck squamous cell, hepatocellular, melanoma or renal cell carcinoma were enrolled in the trial. Before TCR sequencing, CD4+ and CD8+ T cells were separately sorted from peripheral blood.

About this clone itself: Its specific antigen is unknown. No qualities accompany the bases; no much larger clone lies one base away.

This clonotype originated in an adult with an advanced solid tumor such as melanoma, head and neck, liver or kidney cancer. The specimen comprised CD4+ or CD8+ T cells sorted from blood, sampled in a trial of the OX40 agonist ivuxolimab.

Read as DNA, the sequence is TGTGCCAGCAGTGTTGACGGGGGGGCTAGTAATGAGCAGTTCTTC. Translated, this is CASSVDGGASNEQFF. The chain is made from TRBV6-1 and TRBJ2-1, with 8 bases in between that match TRBD2. From its cysteine to its phenylalanine, the CDR3 spans 15 amino acids. The entry retains the CDR3 DNA only, 45 bases that are in frame from base 1. Taken from the germline V gene, the CDR1 and CDR2 loops are MNHNS and SASEGT. Trimming takes 4 bases off V and 7 bases off J; junction bases not matched to a gene: 9.